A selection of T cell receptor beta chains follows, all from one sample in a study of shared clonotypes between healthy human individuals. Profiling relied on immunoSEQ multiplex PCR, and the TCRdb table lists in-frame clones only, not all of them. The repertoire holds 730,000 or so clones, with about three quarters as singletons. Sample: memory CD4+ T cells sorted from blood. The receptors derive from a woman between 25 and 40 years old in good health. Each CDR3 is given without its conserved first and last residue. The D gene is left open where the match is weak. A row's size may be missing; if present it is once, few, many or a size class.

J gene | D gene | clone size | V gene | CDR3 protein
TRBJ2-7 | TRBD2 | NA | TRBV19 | ASSSSGRAGYEQY
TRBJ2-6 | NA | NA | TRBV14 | ASSQRQGTTGANVLT
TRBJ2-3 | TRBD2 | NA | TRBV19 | ASSTLLAGDDTQY
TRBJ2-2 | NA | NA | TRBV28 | ASSLLRLNTGELF
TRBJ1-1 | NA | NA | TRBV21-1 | ASSKSGENTEAF
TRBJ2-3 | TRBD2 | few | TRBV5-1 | ASKAGASTDTQY
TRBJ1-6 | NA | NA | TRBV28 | ASSLKMTGSLNSPLH
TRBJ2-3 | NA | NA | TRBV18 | ASSPLPGGTDTQY
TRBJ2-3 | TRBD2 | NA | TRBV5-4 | ASSLGSGSGDTQY
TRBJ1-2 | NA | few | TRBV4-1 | ASSQDPGHQGYT
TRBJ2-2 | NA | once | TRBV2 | ASSEALMSQAEGELF
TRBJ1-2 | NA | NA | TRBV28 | ASSLVQFYGYT
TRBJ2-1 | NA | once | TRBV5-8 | ASSLVQHNEQF
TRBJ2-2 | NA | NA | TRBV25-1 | ASSAIGGGELF
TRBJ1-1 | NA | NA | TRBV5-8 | ASSIYIGG
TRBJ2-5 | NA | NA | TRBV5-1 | ASSFHVQQETQY
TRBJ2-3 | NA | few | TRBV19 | ASSLPHVTDTQY
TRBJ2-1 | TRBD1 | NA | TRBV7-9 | ASSLAGTGRNEQF
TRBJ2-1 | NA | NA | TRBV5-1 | ASSLGPGAMNEQF
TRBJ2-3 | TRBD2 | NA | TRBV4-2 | ASSQLLSSGRAVGTDTQY
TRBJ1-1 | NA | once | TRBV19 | ASSNMVLNTEAF
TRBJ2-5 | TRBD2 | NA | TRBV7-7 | ASSLDSGRSETQY
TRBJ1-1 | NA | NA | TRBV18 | ASSRVRGGGTEAF
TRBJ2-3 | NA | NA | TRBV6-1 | ASTKGSTTDTQY
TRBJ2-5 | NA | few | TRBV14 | ASSQDWGQPSY
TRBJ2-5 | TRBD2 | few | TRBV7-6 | ASSLGTSGSGTQY
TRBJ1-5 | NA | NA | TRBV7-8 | ASSLEGSRYQQPQH
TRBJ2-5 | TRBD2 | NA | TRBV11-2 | ASSLTRIGRGQETQY
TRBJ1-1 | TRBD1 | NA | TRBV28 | ASSLSGYGTELNTEAF
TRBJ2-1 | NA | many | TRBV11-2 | ASSLDIGYNEQF
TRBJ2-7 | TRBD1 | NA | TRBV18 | ASSPLGQGVGEQY
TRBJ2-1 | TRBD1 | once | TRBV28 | ASSSTGSSYNEQF
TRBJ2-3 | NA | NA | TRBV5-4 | ASSPDYYRTDTQY
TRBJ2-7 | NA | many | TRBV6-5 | ASSYPNGSPSEQY
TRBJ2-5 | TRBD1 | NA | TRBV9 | ASSVGEGGGQETQY
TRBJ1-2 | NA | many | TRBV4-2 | ASSQDRGISYGYT
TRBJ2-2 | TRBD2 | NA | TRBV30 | AWSVNLLAGVFTGELF
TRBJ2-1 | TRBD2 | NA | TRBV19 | ASSIDRLAGVNEQF
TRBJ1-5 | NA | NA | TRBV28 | ASSSSRRGGNQPQH
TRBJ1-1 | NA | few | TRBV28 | ASSSMFRGQAF
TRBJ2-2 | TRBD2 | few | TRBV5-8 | ASSLGLAGGTGELF
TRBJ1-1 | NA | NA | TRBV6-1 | ASSRGYTEAF
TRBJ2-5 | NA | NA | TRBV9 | ASSPHRQETQY
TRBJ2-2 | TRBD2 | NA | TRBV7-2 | ASSLLAGGNTGELF
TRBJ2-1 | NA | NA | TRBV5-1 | ASSLRFVNNEQF